These 17 T cell receptor beta chains were all obtained from the same sample, sequenced in a study of T cells after yellow fever vaccination. From the 5' RACE reads, TCRdb called clonotypes with MiXCR, one entry per CDR3 protein. The sample has approximately 610,000 distinct CDR3 sequences, 17% seen once; the top ten hold around a sixth. This specimen was PBMCs, taken around 5 days after the first yellow fever vaccination. Receptors were obtained from a man aged 18-30 years who received the YFV17D yellow fever vaccine.

V and J are TRBV20-1 and TRBJ2-1; 12 nucleotides match TRBD2. The V segment lost 0 bases and the J segment 8 bases; nucleotides outside the gene matches: 5. Germline assignment: CDR1 DFQATT and CDR2 SNEGSKA (reference sequence). This CDR3 is 15 amino acids long. Here the CDR3 reads CSARETSGGTDEQFF. The CDR3 DNA sequence: TGCAGTGCTAGAGAAACTAGCGGGGGGACGGATGAGCAGTTCTTC.

There are a few counts of this clonotype. This chain links TRBV13 with TRBJ1-5; D call uncertain. CDR1 and CDR2 from the germline V gene are PRHDT and FYEKMQ (reference sequence). This CDR3 comprises 14 residues. V lost 8 bases to trimming and J lost 0 bases, with 11 bases between them. This chain's CDR3 is CASADGYSNQPQHF. DNA for the CDR3: TGTGCCAGCGCGGACGGATATAGCAATCAGCCCCAGCATTTT.

The CDR3 here is CSAGDVDRAEAFF. CDR3 in DNA: TGCAGTGCCGGGGACGTCGACAGGGCTGAAGCTTTCTTT. The chain recombines TRBV20-1 with TRBJ1-1; 7 nucleotides match TRBD1. In germline, CDR1 is DFQATT, CDR2 SNEGSKA (reference sequence). The CDR3 sequence is 13 residues long. The ends lost 6 bases at V and 6 bases at J; junction bases unmatched: 10.

The V call is TRBV9, the J call TRBJ2-3; a possible D gene is TRBD1 (5 bases). V shed 4 bases and J shed 6 bases, with 15 bases lying between them. Germline CDR1 reads SGDLS; CDR2 reads YYNGEE. The CDR3 has 14 residues. The CDR3 is CASSFQTAMDTQYF. The DNA of the CDR3 is TGTGCCAGCAGCTTCCAGACAGCCATGGATACGCAGTATTTT. Filled out from reference TRBV9 and TRBJ2-3, the complete variable domain reads DSGVTQTPKHLITATGQRVTLRCSPRSGDLSVYWYQQSLDQGLQFLIQYYNGEERAKGNILERFSAQQFPDLHSELNLSSLELGDSALYFCASSFQTAMDTQYFGPGTRLTVL.

The chain is built from TRBV4-3 and TRBJ2-7, with D uncertain. Germline assignment: CDR1 LGHNA and CDR2 YSLEER. Between the trimmed V and J ends, which lost 0 bases and 3 bases, there was a span of 6 bases. CDR3 length: 13 residues. The CDR3 coding sequence is TGCGCCAGCAGCCAAGATAACAGCTACGAGCAGTACTTC. This sequence encodes CASSQDNSYEQYF.

The V call is TRBV12-3 or TRBV12-4, the J call TRBJ1-4, with 10 bases matching TRBD1. The CDR3 is made up of 14 amino acids. V dropped 5 bases and J dropped 10; count of bases not matched to a gene: 7. The CDR3 loop reads CASSPGQGIVKLFF. The DNA of the CDR3 is TGTGCCAGCAGTCCGGGACAGGGGATTGTAAAACTGTTTTTT.

The J gene is TRBJ1-2, the V gene TRBV5-1; no reliable D call. Trimming left V 5 bases short and J 3 bases short, with 8 bases between. CDR1 and CDR2 (germline): SGHRS, YFSETQ. The length of the CDR3 is 12 residues. CDR3 protein: CASRLSDYGYTF. Here the CDR3 DNA reads TGCGCCAGCAGACTGTCAGACTATGGCTACACCTTC.

The chain has TRBV21-1 and TRBJ1-5; the table's D call, TRBD1, was not checked against the DNA. TRBV21-1 is assigned pseudogene status. The CDR3 extends over 17 amino acids. The CDR3 bases are TGTGCCAGCAGCAAACACAGGGTCCTGGGGCTGAATCAGCCCCAGCATTTT. Protein sequence: CASSKHRVLGLNQPQHF.

The chain joins TRBV9 to TRBJ2-2; 7 positions agree with TRBD2. The germline V gene encodes CDR1 SGDLS and CDR2 YYNGEE. The trim removed 2 bases at V and 3 bases at J, leaving 1 base unmatched. There are 14 residues in the CDR3. In nucleotides, the CDR3 is TGTGCCAGCAGCGTCAGCGGGGACACCGGGGAGCTGTTTTTT. Protein: CASSVSGDTGELFF. Complete variable domain (other parts from reference TRBV9 and TRBJ2-2): DSGVTQTPKHLITATGQRVTLRCSPRSGDLSVYWYQQSLDQGLQFLIQYYNGEERAKGNILERFSAQQFPDLHSELNLSSLELGDSALYFCASSVSGDTGELFFGEGSRLTVL.

With regard to this clonotype: The conserved final phenylalanine or tryptophan is absent from the CDR3, which likely points to a read error. The chain employs TRBV4-3 and TRBJ2-7; no reliable D call. The V end lost 1 base, the J end lost 4 bases, and 11 bases lay between the germline ends. The germline gives CDR1 LGHNA, CDR2 YSLEER. This CDR3 contains 14 residues. Here the CDR3 DNA reads TGCGCCAGCAGCCAAGGACTCGGTGGGTACGAGCAGTACCTC. Translated: CASSQGLGGYEQYL.

This clonotype was seen many times. The rearrangement joins TRBV7-3 to TRBJ1-2; weak D call: TRBD1 (5 bases). Per the germline V gene, CDR1 is SGHTA and CDR2 is FQGTGA. The CDR3 totals 16 residues. With 5 bases removed from V and 7 bases from J, the gap between germline ends came to 23 bases. The CDR3 is CASSPDGTDGIGGYTF. CDR3 DNA: TGTGCCAGCAGCCCCGACGGGACCGATGGGATCGGTGGCTACACCTTC.

This clonotype has a count of ten or more. This chain uses TRBV7-2 with TRBJ1-1; the D is unclear. Germline V gene lookup returns CDR1 SGHTA and CDR2 FQGNSA. This CDR3 has 15 amino acids. V lost 4 bases to trimming and J lost 10 bases, with 22 bases between them. Written as DNA, the CDR3 is TGTGCCAGCAGCTCAGTCGAAGGGCAGATGAGGACAGCTTTCTTT. Its translation: CASSSVEGQMRTAFF.

This clonotype was observed a few times. The chain is built from TRBV29-1 and TRBJ2-5; 13 bases align to TRBD2. This CDR3 contains 15 residues. V lost 7 bases to trimming and J lost 6 bases; unmatched junction nucleotides: 11. Germline-derived CDR1 and CDR2 are SQVTM and ANQGSEA. CDR3 amino acids: CSAFQTSGGPKTQYF. The CDR3 coding sequence is TGCAGCGCTTTCCAGACTAGCGGGGGGCCGAAGACCCAGTACTTC.

This chain joins TRBV20-1 and TRBJ2-3; D is uncertain. Trimming took 2 bases from V and 5 from J, leaving 5 bases between them. The CDR3 has 11 residues. Germline V lookup: CDR1 DFQATT, CDR2 SNEGSKA (reference sequence). The CDR3 reads CSARSGDTQYF. Written as DNA, the CDR3 is TGCAGTGCTAGATCAGGAGATACGCAGTATTTT.

The V call is TRBV9, the J call TRBJ2-6; 7 bases are a match to TRBD1. Per the germline V gene, CDR1 is SGDLS and CDR2 is YYNGEE. The CDR3 sequence is 18 residues long. J lost 1 base, V lost 0 bases, and 7 bases had no gene match. The CDR3 spells CASSVVRDSSSGANVLTF. Here the CDR3 DNA reads TGTGCCAGCAGCGTAGTCCGGGACAGTTCTTCTGGGGCCAACGTCCTGACTTTC.

CDR3 in amino acids: CASSWGLADEQFF. The CDR3 DNA reads TGCGCCAGCAGCTGGGGACTAGCTGATGAGCAGTTCTTC. The rearrangement links TRBV5-1 to TRBJ2-1, with 9 bases fitting TRBD2. Germline V lookup: CDR1 SGHRS, CDR2 YFSETQ. The CDR3 length is 13 residues. The V segment lost 3 bases and the J segment 8 bases; nucleotides outside the gene matches: 3.

This clonotype was counted many times. The J gene is TRBJ2-3, the V gene TRBV6-1, with D possibly being TRBD2 (7 bases). The V end was cut by 9 bases, the J end by 4 bases, with 14 bases between. The CDR3 sequence is 13 residues long. Per germline, CDR1 MNHNS and CDR2 SASEGT. The CDR3 nucleotides read TGTGCCAGTTGGGAGGGGGGGGCAGATACGCAGTATTTT. Protein product: CASWEGGADTQYF.